This is a list of T cell receptor beta chains from one sample in a study of blood T cells in healthy people across ages. Using its own MiXCR run on the 5' RACE reads, TCRdb lists one record per CDR3 protein. Found here are about 1.7 million distinct CDR3 sequences, 28% of them singletons; the top ten hold around 7.7%. The sample consisted of blood. The receptors come from a woman aged 25 to 39 in good health. CDR3s include the opening cysteine and the closing phenylalanine or tryptophan. Each record gives: clone size, D gene, V gene, CDR3 length, J gene, CDR3 DNA, CDR3 protein. A D gene is named only where the DNA matches it firmly. Clone size is shown for a subset of rows, as once, few, many or a class of expanded clone.

abundance: many; d_gene: TRBD1; v_gene: TRBV28; len: 12; j_gene: TRBJ2-1; CDR3nt: TGCGCCAGTGACAGGGGGTACAATGAGCAGTTCTTC; CDR3aa: CASDRGYNEQFF
abundance: NA; d_gene: NA; v_gene: TRBV6-6; len: 14; j_gene: TRBJ1-4; CDR3nt: TGTGCCAGCAGTTATGTGGCAACTAATGAAAAACTGTTTTTT; CDR3aa: CASSYVATNEKLFF
abundance: few; d_gene: TRBD2; v_gene: TRBV20-1; len: 15; j_gene: TRBJ2-3; CDR3nt: TGCAGTGCACGGGGCGCTAGCGGGATCTTGGATACGCAGTATTTT; CDR3aa: CSARGASGILDTQYF
abundance: NA; d_gene: TRBD2; v_gene: TRBV6-5; len: 19; j_gene: TRBJ2-1; CDR3nt: TGTGCCAGCAGTTCCCGTCGGGACCTGAAGCGGGGACCGTACAATGAGCAGTTCTTC; CDR3aa: CASSSRRDLKRGPYNEQFF
abundance: NA; d_gene: NA; v_gene: TRBV12-3/TRBV12-4; len: 14; j_gene: TRBJ2-7; CDR3nt: TGTGCCAGCAGTCCCCCGGGACATTCCTACGAGCAGTACTTC; CDR3aa: CASSPPGHSYEQYF
abundance: many; d_gene: NA; v_gene: TRBV29-1; len: 14; j_gene: TRBJ2-6; CDR3nt: TGCAGCGTCACCGGGTCGGCAGGGGCCAACGTCCTGACTTTC; CDR3aa: CSVTGSAGANVLTF
abundance: NA; d_gene: TRBD2; v_gene: TRBV7-9; len: 15; j_gene: TRBJ2-1; CDR3nt: TGTGCCAGCAGCTTGACAGCGGGGCGATACAATGAGCAGTTCTTC; CDR3aa: CASSLTAGRYNEQFF
abundance: many; d_gene: NA; v_gene: TRBV6-4; len: 16; j_gene: TRBJ1-1; CDR3nt: TGTACCAGCCCTCACTACACTGTTGGGATTAACACTGAAGCTTTCTTT; CDR3aa: CTSPHYTVGINTEAFF
abundance: few; d_gene: TRBD1; v_gene: TRBV7-9; len: 16; j_gene: TRBJ2-6; CDR3nt: TGTGCCAGCAGCGACCAACAGGGGGGTCAGGCCAACGTCCTGACTTTC; CDR3aa: CASSDQQGGQANVLTF
abundance: few; d_gene: TRBD1; v_gene: TRBV27; len: 13; j_gene: TRBJ1-2; CDR3nt: TGTGCCAGCAGACAGGGGGCGGGATATGGCTACACCTTC; CDR3aa: CASRQGAGYGYTF
abundance: NA; d_gene: NA; v_gene: TRBV2; len: 12; j_gene: TRBJ2-2; CDR3nt: TGTGCCACCATAGGGAACACCGGGGAGCTGTTTTTT; CDR3aa: CATIGNTGELFF
abundance: NA; d_gene: NA; v_gene: TRBV13; len: 16; j_gene: TRBJ1-2; CDR3nt: TGTGCCAGCAGCTTAGAGATCCTACCGGGGGCCTATGGCTACACCTTC; CDR3aa: CASSLEILPGAYGYTF
abundance: NA; d_gene: NA; v_gene: TRBV7-2; len: 13; j_gene: TRBJ2-7; CDR3nt: TGTGCCAGCAGCTTAATTCCGGTTTACGAGCAGTACTTC; CDR3aa: CASSLIPVYEQYF
abundance: few; d_gene: NA; v_gene: TRBV7-2; len: 17; j_gene: TRBJ2-1; CDR3nt: TGTGCCAGCAGCTCTGGAGTGGGCGGGATTTCCTACAATGAGCAGTTCTTC; CDR3aa: CASSSGVGGISYNEQFF
abundance: few; d_gene: NA; v_gene: TRBV15; len: 12; j_gene: TRBJ1-6; CDR3nt: TGTGCCACCAGCAGCAGGGAGTCACCCCTCCACTTT; CDR3aa: CATSSRESPLHF
abundance: NA; d_gene: NA; v_gene: TRBV7-2; len: 12; j_gene: TRBJ1-4; CDR3nt: TGTGCCAGCAGCCGGAGGGATGGAAAACTGTTTTTT; CDR3aa: CASSRRDGKLFF
abundance: NA; d_gene: NA; v_gene: TRBV6-5; len: 13; j_gene: TRBJ2-3; CDR3nt: TGTGCCGACGCCTACAGAAGCACAGATACGCAGTATTTT; CDR3aa: CADAYRSTDTQYF
abundance: few; d_gene: TRBD1; v_gene: TRBV10-3; len: 13; j_gene: TRBJ1-2; CDR3nt: TGTGCCATCAGTTCGGGACAGGACCTTGGCTACACCTTC; CDR3aa: CAISSGQDLGYTF
abundance: many; d_gene: TRBD2; v_gene: TRBV20-1; len: 13; j_gene: TRBJ2-7; CDR3nt: TGCAGTGCTAGCCGGACTAGCCTCTACGAGCAGTACTTC; CDR3aa: CSASRTSLYEQYF
abundance: many; d_gene: NA; v_gene: TRBV7-2; len: 14; j_gene: TRBJ2-3; CDR3nt: TGTGCCAGCAGCTACCATCGCAGCACAGATACGCAGTATTTT; CDR3aa: CASSYHRSTDTQYF
abundance: many; d_gene: NA; v_gene: TRBV5-1; len: 15; j_gene: TRBJ2-5; CDR3nt: TGCGCCAGCAGCGGGGGGACCGCCGCCCAAGAGACCCAGTACTTC; CDR3aa: CASSGGTAAQETQYF
abundance: NA; d_gene: NA; v_gene: TRBV18; len: 15; j_gene: TRBJ2-5; CDR3nt: TGTGCCAGCTCCCGGGTGGGGGCCACCCAAGGGACCCAGTACTTC; CDR3aa: CASSRVGATQGTQYF
abundance: few; d_gene: TRBD2; v_gene: TRBV5-5; len: 15; j_gene: TRBJ2-1; CDR3nt: TGTGCCAGCAGCCGAGGACTAGCGGGAGTCAGGGAGCAGTTCTTC; CDR3aa: CASSRGLAGVREQFF
abundance: many; d_gene: NA; v_gene: TRBV29-1; len: 14; j_gene: TRBJ1-4; CDR3nt: TGCAGCGTTGACAGGGGTTCAAGGGGTGAAAAACTGTTTTTT; CDR3aa: CSVDRGSRGEKLFF
abundance: NA; d_gene: NA; v_gene: TRBV28; len: 14; j_gene: TRBJ2-7; CDR3nt: TGTGCCAGCACTCAGGGTGGGACCCTCTACGAGCAGTACTTC; CDR3aa: CASTQGGTLYEQYF
abundance: many; d_gene: TRBD2; v_gene: TRBV10-3; len: 15; j_gene: TRBJ2-7; CDR3nt: TGTGCCATCAGTGCGACTAGCGGGAGATCTGGCGAGCAGTACTTC; CDR3aa: CAISATSGRSGEQYF
abundance: NA; d_gene: TRBD2; v_gene: TRBV10-3; len: 20; j_gene: TRBJ2-6; CDR3nt: TGTGCCATCAGTGGTGAGGGACTAGCGGGGGGACCCTCTGGGGCCAACGTCCTGACTTTC; CDR3aa: CAISGEGLAGGPSGANVLTF
abundance: NA; d_gene: NA; v_gene: TRBV5-1; len: 17; j_gene: TRBJ2-3; CDR3nt: TGCGCCAGCAGCCGCGTTGTCTCCGGGCTAAGCACAGATACGCAGTATTTT; CDR3aa: CASSRVVSGLSTDTQYF
abundance: NA; d_gene: NA; v_gene: TRBV24-1; len: 15; j_gene: TRBJ2-1; CDR3nt: TGTGCCACCAGTGATTTGACAGCTTGGGGCAATGAGCAGTTCTTC; CDR3aa: CATSDLTAWGNEQFF
abundance: NA; d_gene: TRBD2; v_gene: TRBV20-1; len: 16; j_gene: TRBJ2-4; CDR3nt: TGCAGTGCTGGGCTAGCGGGAGGGTCGACCAAAAACATTCAGTACTTC; CDR3aa: CSAGLAGGSTKNIQYF
abundance: NA; d_gene: NA; v_gene: TRBV29-1; len: 13; j_gene: TRBJ2-6; CDR3nt: TGCAGCGTCCTCCCCTCTGGGGCCAACGTCCCGACTTTC; CDR3aa: CSVLPSGANVPTF
abundance: few; d_gene: NA; v_gene: TRBV7-2; len: 14; j_gene: TRBJ2-3; CDR3nt: TGTGCCAGCAGCTTCATGGGTGGCACAGATACGCAGTATTTT; CDR3aa: CASSFMGGTDTQYF
abundance: many; d_gene: NA; v_gene: TRBV20-1; len: 12; j_gene: TRBJ2-7; CDR3nt: TGCAGTGCTGGTTATTCCGGCAGGGAGCAGTACTTC; CDR3aa: CSAGYSGREQYF
abundance: NA; d_gene: NA; v_gene: TRBV7-3; len: 13; j_gene: TRBJ1-1; CDR3nt: TGTGCCAGCAGCTCGACAGTGAACGCTGAAGCTTTCTTT; CDR3aa: CASSSTVNAEAFF
abundance: many; d_gene: TRBD1; v_gene: TRBV12-3/TRBV12-4; len: 15; j_gene: TRBJ2-5; CDR3nt: TGTGCCAGCAGTCATGGGACAGGGTTCGGTGATCCCCAGTACTTC; CDR3aa: CASSHGTGFGDPQYF
abundance: few; d_gene: NA; v_gene: TRBV6-2/TRBV6-3; len: 16; j_gene: TRBJ2-3; CDR3nt: TGTGCCAGCAGTGCCGGGACGTATAGCAGCACAGATACGCAGTATTTT; CDR3aa: CASSAGTYSSTDTQYF
abundance: NA; d_gene: NA; v_gene: TRBV27; len: 17; j_gene: TRBJ2-7; CDR3nt: TGTGCCAGCAGTGAGGGGGGGGCGGGGGGACAGTCCTACGAGCAGTACTTC; CDR3aa: CASSEGGAGGQSYEQYF
abundance: many; d_gene: TRBD2; v_gene: TRBV9; len: 16; j_gene: TRBJ2-7; CDR3nt: TGTGCCAGCAGCGTGGGTAGCGGGGGGGCCACGAACGAGCAGTACTTC; CDR3aa: CASSVGSGGATNEQYF
abundance: few; d_gene: NA; v_gene: TRBV3-1; len: 12; j_gene: TRBJ2-5; CDR3nt: TGTGCCAGCAGCCAAGATCCAGGAACCCAGTACTTC; CDR3aa: CASSQDPGTQYF
abundance: many; d_gene: NA; v_gene: TRBV29-1; len: 12; j_gene: TRBJ2-7; CDR3nt: TGCAGCGTTAAAGGGGCAGGCTACGAGCAGTACTTC; CDR3aa: CSVKGAGYEQYF
abundance: NA; d_gene: NA; v_gene: TRBV7-2; len: 14; j_gene: TRBJ1-1; CDR3nt: TGTGCCAGCAGCTTAGTTTGGGTCAACACTGAAGCTTTCTTT; CDR3aa: CASSLVWVNTEAFF
abundance: many; d_gene: TRBD1; v_gene: TRBV12-3/TRBV12-4; len: 14; j_gene: TRBJ1-2; CDR3nt: TGTGCCAGCAGTTTCCCGGGACAGATCTATGGCTACACCTTC; CDR3aa: CASSFPGQIYGYTF
abundance: NA; d_gene: NA; v_gene: TRBV6-5; len: 14; j_gene: TRBJ2-3; CDR3nt: TGTGCCAGCAGATCACAGGGACGCACAGATACGCAGTATTTT; CDR3aa: CASRSQGRTDTQYF
abundance: few; d_gene: TRBD1; v_gene: TRBV20-1; len: 14; j_gene: TRBJ1-1; CDR3nt: TGCAGTGCCTTAGGACAGGGACTGAACACTGAAGCTTTCTTT; CDR3aa: CSALGQGLNTEAFF
abundance: NA; d_gene: NA; v_gene: TRBV28; len: 13; j_gene: TRBJ2-1; CDR3nt: TGTGCCAGCAGCTTACGACAGACCAATGAGCAGTTCTTC; CDR3aa: CASSLRQTNEQFF
abundance: NA; d_gene: NA; v_gene: TRBV3-1; len: 15; j_gene: TRBJ2-3; CDR3nt: TGTGCCAGCAGCCAAGATACACGGCGCACAGATACGCAGTATTTT; CDR3aa: CASSQDTRRTDTQYF
abundance: NA; d_gene: NA; v_gene: TRBV2; len: 13; j_gene: TRBJ1-2; CDR3nt: TGTGCCAGCAGACAGACCGAATCATATGGCTACACCTTC; CDR3aa: CASRQTESYGYTF
abundance: few; d_gene: NA; v_gene: TRBV9; len: 14; j_gene: TRBJ2-5; CDR3nt: TGTGCCAGCAGCGAGGCTAGCTGGGGGGAGACCCAGTACTTC; CDR3aa: CASSEASWGETQYF
abundance: many; d_gene: NA; v_gene: TRBV7-7; len: 14; j_gene: TRBJ2-1; CDR3nt: TGTGCCAGCAGTCTATCCCTCGGGGGTGGTGAGCAGTTCTTC; CDR3aa: CASSLSLGGGEQFF
abundance: few; d_gene: TRBD2; v_gene: TRBV6-2/TRBV6-3; len: 17; j_gene: TRBJ2-3; CDR3nt: TGTGCCAGCAGTTACCCCGTTCCTAGCGGGGGCCCAGATACGCAGTATTTT; CDR3aa: CASSYPVPSGGPDTQYF
abundance: NA; d_gene: NA; v_gene: TRBV29-1; len: 14; j_gene: TRBJ2-5; CDR3nt: TGCAGCGCCACGGTGGTAGGCTTGAAAGAGACCCAGTACTTC; CDR3aa: CSATVVGLKETQYF
abundance: NA; d_gene: NA; v_gene: TRBV7-8; len: 14; j_gene: TRBJ1-3; CDR3nt: TGTGCCAGCAGCTTATCAGAGAATGGAAACACCATATATTTT; CDR3aa: CASSLSENGNTIYF
abundance: few; d_gene: TRBD2; v_gene: TRBV7-9; len: 17; j_gene: TRBJ2-3; CDR3nt: TGTGCCAGCAGCCCCTATCTAGCGGGAGGTGGCACAGATACGCAGTATTTT; CDR3aa: CASSPYLAGGGTDTQYF
abundance: NA; d_gene: NA; v_gene: TRBV5-1; len: 15; j_gene: TRBJ2-3; CDR3nt: TGCGCCAGCAGCTTGGCGGACTTGGACACAGATACGCAGTATTTT; CDR3aa: CASSLADLDTDTQYF
abundance: NA; d_gene: NA; v_gene: TRBV9; len: 13; j_gene: TRBJ2-2; CDR3nt: TGTGCCAGCAGCGTCACGAACACCGGGGAGCTGTTTTTT; CDR3aa: CASSVTNTGELFF